The present T cell receptor (beta chain) was sequenced within a study of cytomegalovirus exposure and HLA in healthy donors. Whole-study results and caveats: Subsequent analysis revealed that first-cohort TCR clusters tended to co-occur in the 100 to 150 validation repertoires. In vitro assays verified that three CMV-associated chains recognized CMV antigens specifically.

Comment on this clone: Its antigen is not identified.

TCRdb keeps only in-frame clones here, not all; method: immunoSEQ multiplex PCR. The sample carries 200,000 to 250,000 clones, roughly 83% recorded once. Germline CDR1 MNHNY, CDR2 SVGAGI (reference sequence). Trimming cost V 6 bases and J 3 bases, with 17 bases left between them. The length of the CDR3 is 16 residues. The chain has TRBV6-6 and TRBJ2-2, with D perhaps matching TRBD1 (7 bases). The sequencing sample was made of PBMCs. This receptor was identified in a woman in her late teens or twenties in good health and CMV-seronegative. The chain's CDR3 is CASSTPAGQYTGELFF. The CDR3 DNA is TGTGCCAGCAGCACCCCTGCGGGACAGTACACCGGGGAGCTGTTTTTT.